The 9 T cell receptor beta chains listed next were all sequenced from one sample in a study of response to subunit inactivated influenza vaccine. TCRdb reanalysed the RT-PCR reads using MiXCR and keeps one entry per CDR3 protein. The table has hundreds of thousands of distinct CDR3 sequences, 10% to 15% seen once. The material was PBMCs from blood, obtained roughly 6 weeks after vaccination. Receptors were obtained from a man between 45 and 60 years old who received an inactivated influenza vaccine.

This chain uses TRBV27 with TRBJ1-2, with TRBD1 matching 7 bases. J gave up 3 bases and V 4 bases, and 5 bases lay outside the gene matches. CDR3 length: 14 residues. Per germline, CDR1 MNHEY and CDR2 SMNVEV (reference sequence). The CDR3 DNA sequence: TGTGCCAGCAGTTCTGTGGGACAGTACTATGGCTACACCTTC. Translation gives CASSSVGQYYGYTF.

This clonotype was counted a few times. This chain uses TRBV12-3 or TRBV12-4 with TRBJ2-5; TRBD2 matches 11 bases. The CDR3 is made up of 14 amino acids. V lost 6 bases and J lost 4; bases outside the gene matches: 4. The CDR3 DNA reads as TGTGCCAGCAGAGGGACTAGCGGTGGAGAGACCCAGTACTTC. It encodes CASRGTSGGETQYF.

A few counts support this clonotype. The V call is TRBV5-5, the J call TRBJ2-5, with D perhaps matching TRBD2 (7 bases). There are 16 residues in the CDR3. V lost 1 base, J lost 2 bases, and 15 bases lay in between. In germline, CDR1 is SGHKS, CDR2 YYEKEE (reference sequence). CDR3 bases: TGTGCCAGCAGCTTGTCGAACGGGGGGCGTCAAGAGACCCAGTACTTC. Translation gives CASSLSNGGRQETQYF.

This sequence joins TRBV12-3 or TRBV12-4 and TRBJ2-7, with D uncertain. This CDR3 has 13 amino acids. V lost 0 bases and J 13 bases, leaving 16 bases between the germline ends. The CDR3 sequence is CASSLAPGLGFYF. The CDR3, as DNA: TGTGCCAGCAGTTTAGCGCCAGGTTTAGGCTTCTACTTC.

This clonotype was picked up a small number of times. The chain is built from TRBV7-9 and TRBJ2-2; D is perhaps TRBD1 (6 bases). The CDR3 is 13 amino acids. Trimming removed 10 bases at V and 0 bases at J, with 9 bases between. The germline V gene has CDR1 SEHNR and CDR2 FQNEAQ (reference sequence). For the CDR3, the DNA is TGTGCCATTAGGACAGCGAACACCGGGGAGCTGTTTTTT. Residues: CAIRTANTGELFF.

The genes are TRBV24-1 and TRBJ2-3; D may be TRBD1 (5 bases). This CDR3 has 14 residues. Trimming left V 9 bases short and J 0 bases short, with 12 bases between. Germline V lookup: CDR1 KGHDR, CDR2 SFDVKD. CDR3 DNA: TGTGCCACCCAGGGCGGATATAGCACAGATACGCAGTATTTT. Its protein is CATQGGYSTDTQYF.

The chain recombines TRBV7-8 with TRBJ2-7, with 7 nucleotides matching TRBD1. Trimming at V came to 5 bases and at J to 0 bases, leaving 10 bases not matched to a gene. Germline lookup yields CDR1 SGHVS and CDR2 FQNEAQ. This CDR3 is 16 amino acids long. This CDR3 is CASSPRGSGSSYEQYF. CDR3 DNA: TGTGCCAGCAGCCCCAGGGGGAGCGGCAGCTCCTACGAGCAGTACTTC.

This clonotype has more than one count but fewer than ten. CDR3 residues: CASSQGYQPYEQYF. CDR3 nucleotides: TGTGCCAGCAGCCAAGGGTATCAACCTTACGAGCAGTACTTC. The genes are TRBV4-2 and TRBJ2-7, with no clear D. V was pared by 1 base and J by 4 bases, with 11 bases between. The CDR3 contains 14 residues. Germline values: CDR1 LGHNA, CDR2 YNFKEQ.

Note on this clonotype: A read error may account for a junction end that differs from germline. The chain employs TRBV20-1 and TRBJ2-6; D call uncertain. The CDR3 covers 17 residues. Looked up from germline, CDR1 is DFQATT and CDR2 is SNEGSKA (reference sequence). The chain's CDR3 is CCARDLTAHSGANVLTF. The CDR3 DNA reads TGCTGTGCTAGAGATCTCACAGCCCACTCTGGGGCCAACGTCCTGACTTTC.